One sample yielded the 27 T cell receptor beta chains listed below, sequenced in a study of T cell clonality in common variable immunodeficiency. Produced via immunoSEQ multiplex PCR; TCRdb's table is partial and in-frame only. Recorded here are about 52,000 clones, none singletons. Material for sequencing was peripheral blood mononuclear cells. The receptors stem from a person aged 18 to 75 in good health.

This clone was counted ten times or more. The read ends 3 residues shy of where the CDR3 ends; the end is completed using the germline J gene. The chain joins TRBV18 to TRBJ2-3, with D perhaps matching TRBD1 (6 bases). The CDR3 consists of 16 residues. Trimming stripped 3 bases from V and 2 bases from J, with 15 bases between. From germline, CDR1 is KGHSH and CDR2 LQKENI. CDR3 bases read: TGTGCCAGCTCACCTAGGACAGAAATAAACACAGATACG. Its translation is CASSPRTEINTDT. The CDR3 reads in full as CASSPRTEINTDTQYF.

The sample holds many counts of this clone. Read coverage stops 3 residues before the CDR3 terminus; the germline J gene supplies the remainder. The rearrangement joins TRBV5-1 to TRBJ2-7, with D possibly being TRBD1 (6 bases). Germline CDR1 reads SGHRS; CDR2 reads YFSETQ. Trimming shortened V by 1 base and J by 5 bases, and 19 bases separated the two germline ends. CDR3 size: 16 residues. The CDR3: CASSLYLRQGINEQYF. The part of the CDR3 DNA that was read is TGCGCCAGCAGCTTGTACCTTAGGCAGGGGATCAACGAG.

This clone was detected ten times or more. The CDR3 end is not reached by the read, which stops 3 residues before it; the germline J gene fills it in. The chain joins TRBV10-1 to TRBJ2-1, with 8 bases fitting TRBD2. This CDR3 spans 15 amino acids. The V and J ends lost 3 bases and 6 bases, in that order; junction bases with no gene match: 7. Germline values: CDR1 WNHNN, CDR2 SYGVQD (reference sequence). Partial CDR3 DNA: TGCGCCAGCAGTGACCGAGCGGGAGCAAGCAATGAG. Its translation: CASSDRAGASNE. The full CDR3 reads CASSDRAGASNEQFF.

This clone was seen ten or more times. From the germline J gene comes the end of the CDR3, since the read stops 3 residues before it. The gene calls are TRBV11-2 and TRBJ2-5; 8 bases match TRBD1. Germline-derived CDR1 and CDR2 are SGHAT and FQNNGV. V shed 5 bases, J shed 5 bases, and the junction held 10 bases outside the gene matches. This CDR3 is 15 amino acids long. CDR3 bases read: TGTGCCAGCAGCCAATCTCAGGGGGCGCGGGAGACC. Amino acids: CASSQSQGARET. Given in full, the CDR3 is CASSQSQGARETQYF.

This clone was seen at least ten times. The CDR3 end lies 3 residues beyond the end of the read and is filled in from the germline J gene. The chain employs TRBV19 and TRBJ2-7, with 8 nucleotides matching TRBD2. CDR1 is LNHDA, CDR2 SQIVND, per germline (reference sequence). This CDR3 region has 14 residues. V lost 6 bases to trimming and J lost 0 bases; unmatched junction nucleotides: 4. The CDR3 region is CASRGGGLSYEQYF. CDR3 DNA (partial): TGTGCCAGTAGGGGCGGGGGGCTCTCCTACGAG.

This clone was detected ten times or more. The sequenced fragment ends 3 residues before the CDR3 boundary, so the rest is inferred from the germline J gene. The gene calls are TRBV7-3 and TRBJ2-1; TRBD2 might be the D (7 bases). Trimming shortened V by 4 bases and J by 8 bases, and 21 bases separated the two germline ends. From germline, CDR1 is SGHTA and CDR2 FQGTGA. The CDR3 loop spans 16 amino acids. This CDR3 reads CASSSRGADSQYEQFF. The sequenced CDR3 bases are TGTGCCAGCAGCTCCCGGGGGGCGGATTCTCAGTATGAG.

In its sample, this clone was seen many times. Read data end 3 residues before the CDR3 end; the end is taken from the germline J gene. The chain links TRBV12-3 or TRBV12-4 to TRBJ2-7; TRBD1 matches at 7 bases. Trimming took 5 bases from V and 6 from J; bases not matched to a gene: 7. The CDR3 consists of 13 residues. The CDR3 sequence is CASSPRQGAEQYF. The part of the CDR3 DNA that was read is TGTGCCAGCAGTCCCCGACAGGGTGCCGAG.

This clone was counted ten times or more. Read data end 3 residues before the CDR3 end; the end is taken from the germline J gene. The V gene is TRBV19, the J gene TRBJ1-3, with D unresolved. Between the trimmed V and J ends, which lost 2 bases and 2 bases, there was a span of 10 bases. CDR1 LNHDA and CDR2 SQIVND come from the germline V gene (reference sequence). The CDR3 consists of 15 residues. CDR3 bases read: TGTGCCAGTAGTATAACAGACAATCCTGGAAACACC. Protein product: CASSITDNPGNT. The entire CDR3 protein is CASSITDNPGNTIYF.

At least ten counts were recorded for this clone. The read finishes 3 residues shy of the CDR3 end, and the germline J gene is used to complete it. The J gene is TRBJ2-3, the V gene TRBV19; D might be TRBD1 (5 bases). The CDR3 runs to 16 residues. The V gene lost 4 bases and the J gene lost 4 bases, with 18 bases spanning the gap. Germline CDR1 reads LNHDA; CDR2 reads SQIVND (reference sequence). The sequenced part of the CDR3 DNA is TGTGCCAGTAGTACTCCCCTTTTGGGGCTTGCAGATACG. Protein: CASSTPLLGLADT. The CDR3, in full, reads CASSTPLLGLADTQYF.

This clone came up many times. The read finishes 3 residues shy of the CDR3 end, and the germline J gene is used to complete it. The rearrangement uses TRBV4-1 and TRBJ2-3, with 13 bases matching TRBD2. CDR3 length equals 18 residues. Losses at the gene ends were 4 bases for V and 0 bases for J; bases not matched to a gene: 7. The V gene's germline CDR1 is MGHRA and CDR2 YSYEKL. CDR3 DNA, as far as it was read: TGCGCCAGCAGCCCAGGACTAGCGGGGGCTTCTAGCACAGATACG. It specifies CASSPGLAGASSTDT. The CDR3, in full, reads CASSPGLAGASSTDTQYF.

This clone was seen many times. The covered CDR3 bases are TGCAGTGCCCCCCCCCGACAGTCCTACGAG. Translation gives CSAPPRQSYE. The whole CDR3 protein reads CSAPPRQSYEQYF. The V gene is TRBV20-1, the J gene TRBJ2-7; maybe TRBD1 (5 bases). The read ends 3 residues shy of where the CDR3 ends; the end is completed using the germline J gene. The CDR3 has 13 amino acids. V shed 6 bases and J shed 1 base, with 13 bases lying between them. Looked up from germline, CDR1 is DFQATT and CDR2 is SNEGSKA (reference sequence).

This clone was seen a handful of times. The read halts 3 residues ahead of the CDR3 end, with the missing end drawn from the germline J gene. This sequence joins TRBV7-9 and TRBJ2-7; maybe TRBD2 (5 bases). The CDR3 length is 13 residues. Germline CDR1 and CDR2: SEHNR and FQNEAQ (reference sequence). Trimming cost V 5 bases and J 2 bases, with 10 bases left between them. The CDR3: CASSQRGPYEQYF. CDR3 DNA, as far as it was read: TGTGCCAGCAGCCAACGGGGTCCCTACGAG.

A word on this clone: The CDR3 end lies 3 residues beyond the end of the read and is filled in from the germline J gene. The chain combines TRBV5-6 with TRBJ2-7, with D possibly matching TRBD2 (6 bases). Trimming cost V 4 bases and J 6 bases, with 17 bases left between them. The CDR3 is 14 residues long. Germline V gives CDR1 SGHDT, CDR2 YYEEEE. The CDR3 sequence is CASSPGTARGEQYF. CDR3 bases read: TGTGCCAGCAGCCCCGGGACTGCCCGTGGCGAG.

This clone was found many times. The CDR3 extends 3 residues past the end of the read, so its final part is completed from the germline J gene. The rearrangement links TRBV29-1 to TRBJ1-5, with D possibly TRBD1 on 5 matching bases. The CDR3 runs to 13 residues. V was trimmed by 2 bases and J by 6 bases, leaving 11 bases between them. Germline V gene lookup returns CDR1 SQVTM and CDR2 ANQGSEA. CDR3 DNA (partial): TGCAGCGTTGAAATCACAGGAGGTCAGCCC. As protein: CSVEITGGQP. In full, the CDR3 is CSVEITGGQPQHF.

This clone was found a few times. With the read ending 3 residues before the CDR3 end, the germline J gene is used to fill in that end. The chain carries TRBV5-6 and TRBJ1-6; 8 nucleotides agree with TRBD1. V was pared by 0 bases and J by 9 bases, with 5 bases of the junction left unmatched. Germline V gene sequence: CDR1 SGHDT, CDR2 YYEEEE. The CDR3 spans 15 residues. The part of the CDR3 DNA that was read is TGTGCCAGCAGCTTGGCCGTGACAGGGGTTTCACCC. It encodes CASSLAVTGVSP. The whole CDR3 sequence reads CASSLAVTGVSPLHF. Drawing the rest from reference TRBV5-6 and TRBJ1-6, the complete variable domain is DAGVTQSPTHLIKTRGQQVTLRCSPKSGHDTVSWYQQALGQGPQFIFQYYEEEERQRGNFPDRFSGHQFPNYSSELNVNALLLGDSALYLCASSLAVTGVSPLHFGNGTRLTVT.

This clone was recorded at least ten times. CDR3 in amino acids: CASSSPGERETQYF. Partial CDR3 DNA: TGTGCCAGCAGCTCCCCGGGGGAGCGAGAGACC. The chain uses TRBV7-6 and TRBJ2-5, with D possibly being TRBD2 (6 bases). Coverage ceases 3 residues before the CDR3 finishes, and the germline J gene fills in the end. CDR1 is SGHVS, CDR2 FNYEAQ, per germline. The V end was cut by 4 bases, the J end by 4 bases, with 13 bases between. This CDR3 region has 14 residues.

This clone was seen a handful of times. The CDR3 end lies 3 residues beyond the end of the read and is filled in from the germline J gene. The chain links TRBV2 to TRBJ2-3; D perhaps matches TRBD1 (6 bases). The germline V gene has CDR1 SNHLY and CDR2 FYNNEI. The CDR3 sequence is 14 residues long. CDR3 bases read: TGTGCCAGCAGTGGGACAGCCAACAATCAGCCG. It codes for CASSGTANNQP. The full CDR3 sequence reads CASSGTANNQPQYF. Full variable domain (rest looked up from reference TRBV2 and TRBJ2-3): EPEVTQTPSHQVTQMGQEVILRCVPISNHLYFYWYRQILGQKVEFLVSFYNNEISEKSEIFDDQFSVERPDGSNFTLKIRSTKLEDSAMYFCASSGTANNQPQYFGPGTRLTVL.

The sample holds a few counts of this clone. Partial CDR3 DNA: TGTGCCAGCAGTCGGACTAGCGGGTACGAG. It specifies CASSRTSGYE. The whole CDR3 region reads CASSRTSGYEQYF. The genes are TRBV2 and TRBJ2-7; 11 bases align to TRBD2. Read coverage stops 3 residues before the CDR3 terminus; the germline J gene supplies the remainder. With 5 bases clipped from V and 4 bases from J, the junction kept 1 base outside the gene matches. CDR3 length equals 13 residues. Per the germline V gene, CDR1 is SNHLY and CDR2 is FYNNEI.

Notes on this clone: The read halts 3 residues ahead of the CDR3 end, with the missing end drawn from the germline J gene. The gene calls are TRBV10-2 and TRBJ1-1, with TRBD1 identical over 7 bases. With 2 bases clipped from V and 4 bases from J, the junction kept 13 bases outside the gene matches. The CDR3 contains 17 residues. CDR1 is WSHSY and CDR2 is SAAADI in the germline V gene. CDR3 amino acids: CASSEPKTGALGTEAFF. The DNA read from the CDR3 is TGCGCCAGCAGTGAGCCTAAAACAGGGGCTCTGGGCACTGAA.

This clone was counted ten times or more. Coverage ceases 3 residues before the CDR3 finishes, and the germline J gene fills in the end. V gene TRBV4-1 combines with J gene TRBJ2-7; tentatively, D is TRBD1 (6 bases). Trimming shortened V by 6 bases and J by 5 bases, and 20 bases separated the two germline ends. Germline V CDR1 and CDR2: MGHRA, YSYEKL. The CDR3 consists of 15 residues. The sequenced part of the CDR3 DNA is TGCGCCAGCAGTCAATCCCTCGGGACAAACCACGAG. This gives the protein CASSQSLGTNHE. The full CDR3 protein is CASSQSLGTNHEQYF.

This clone was counted between two and nine times. The DNA ends 3 residues before the CDR3 does, and the rest of the CDR3 is filled in from the germline J gene. The J gene is TRBJ1-1, the V gene TRBV7-9; tentative D call: TRBD1 (5 bases). With 0 bases removed from V and 4 bases from J, the gap between germline ends came to 6 bases. The CDR3 is 13 amino acids. Looked up from germline, CDR1 is SEHNR and CDR2 is FQNEAQ (reference sequence). CDR3 DNA, as far as it was read: TGTGCCAGCAGCTTAGCGGGGCCCACTGAA. Its protein is CASSLAGPTE. The complete CDR3 sequence is CASSLAGPTEAFF. Combining the CDR3 with reference TRBV7-9 and TRBJ1-1 gives the whole variable domain DTGVSQNPRHKITKRGQNVTFRCDPISEHNRLYWYRQTLGQGPEFLTYFQNEAQLEKSRLLSDRFSAERPKGSFSTLEIQRTEQGDSAMYLCASSLAGPTEAFFGQGTRLTVV.

Ten or more counts support this clone. The read ends 3 residues shy of where the CDR3 ends; the end is completed using the germline J gene. The chain recombines TRBV6-2 or TRBV6-3 with TRBJ2-7; D is perhaps TRBD1 (6 bases). From germline, CDR1 is MNHEY and CDR2 SVGEGT. The CDR3 has 14 residues. The V gene lost 4 bases and the J gene lost 0 bases, with 10 bases spanning the gap. The CDR3 DNA, read in part, is TGTGCCAGCAGTTCGGCAGGGGCCTCCTACGAG. Its protein is CASSSAGASYE. The CDR3 reads in full as CASSSAGASYEQYF.

This clone was seen a handful of times. Coverage ceases 3 residues before the CDR3 finishes, and the germline J gene fills in the end. The rearrangement links TRBV7-3 to TRBJ2-3; 14 nucleotides line up with TRBD2. The CDR3 runs to 20 residues. J was trimmed by 4 bases and V by 0 bases; bases with no gene match: 12. Looked up from germline, CDR1 is SGHTA and CDR2 is FQGTGA. The chain's CDR3 is CASSLTHGLAGGPGADTQYF. The CDR3 bases that were read are TGTGCCAGCAGCTTAACGCACGGACTAGCGGGGGGTCCGGGCGCAGATACG.

This clone was detected a few times. The observed sequence ends 3 residues before the CDR3 terminus, with the missing tail filled in from the germline J gene. The chain links TRBV20-1 to TRBJ1-4; TRBD1 is a possible D gene (6 bases). This CDR3 comprises 15 residues. Trimming removed 4 bases from V and 0 bases from J, with 12 bases in between. Looked up from germline, CDR1 is DFQATT and CDR2 is SNEGSKA (reference sequence). The CDR3 spells CSANRALATNEKLFF. The part of the CDR3 DNA that was read is TGCAGTGCTAACAGGGCGCTCGCAACTAATGAAAAA.

There are many counts of this clone. The read terminates 3 residues before the CDR3 end, so the remaining end is supplied by the germline J gene. The V gene is TRBV18, the J gene TRBJ2-3, with 7 nucleotides matching TRBD1. V shed 1 base and J 5 bases; nucleotides not matched to a gene: 18. CDR3 size: 19 residues. Germline V gene sequence: CDR1 KGHSH, CDR2 LQKENI. CDR3 residues: CASSPRIFLGTVEKDTQYF. CDR3 DNA (partial): TGTGCCAGCTCACCACGTATCTTTTTGGGGACAGTGGAGAAAGATACG.

This clone was seen ten or more times. CDR3 protein: CASSIGAGHYEQYF. The sequenced CDR3 bases are TGTGCCAGTAGTATAGGAGCGGGGCACTACGAG. The chain carries TRBV19 and TRBJ2-7; 7 positions agree with TRBD2. The observed sequence ends 3 residues before the CDR3 terminus, with the missing tail filled in from the germline J gene. This CDR3 is built from 14 residues. Germline V lookup: CDR1 LNHDA, CDR2 SQIVND (reference sequence). V shed 1 base and J 3 bases; nucleotides not matched to a gene: 3.

This clone has a count of ten or more. The CDR3 goes on 3 residues after the read ends, and that part is filled in from the germline J gene. The J gene is TRBJ2-3, the V gene TRBV20-1, with 7 bases that match TRBD1. V was pared by 6 bases and J by 1 base, with 4 bases of the junction left unmatched. This CDR3 comprises 13 residues. Germline CDR1 reads DFQATT; CDR2 reads SNEGSKA (reference sequence). The sequenced CDR3 bases are TGCAGTGCCCCAACAGGGGGCACAGATACG. It translates to CSAPTGGTDT. The full-length CDR3 reads as CSAPTGGTDTQYF.